This entry concerns a single T cell receptor (beta chain). No antigen is known for it. These data belong to a study of human T cells and chemical hapten exposure. General study findings and limits: In the PT1 data, expanded TCR counts showed a positive correlation with patch test score. Alopecia affected the donors, so their immune response may differ from healthy people's.

One entry per CDR3 protein results from TCRdb running MiXCR on the RACE reads. There are around 360,000 distinct CDR3 sequences in the sample; over 6% occur only once, and about 6% lies in the top ten. The CDR3 covers 16 residues. V shed 4 bases and J shed 6 bases, with 19 bases lying between them. Germline assignment: CDR1 SGHRS and CDR2 YFSETQ. Time point of the sample: patch test 2, 6 weeks after DPC sensitization. Documented treatment: therapeutic diphenylcyclopropenone sensitization with weekly scalp DPC. Unfractionated whole blood was the source of the extracted total RNA. The receptor's source is a woman aged 18-29 years with alopecia areata. Some clones in this sample may be carry-over from other donors' samples. This chain uses TRBV5-1 with TRBJ2-2; D gene uncertain. The material sequenced was whole blood, taken in connection with sensitization to the hapten diphenylcyclopropenone (DPC). In DNA, the CDR3 is TGCGCCAGCAGCGAAGAAATACCGGTGGTCCCCGGGGAGCTGTTTTTT. Protein: CASSEEIPVVPGELFF.